The following is a T cell receptor (beta chain) sequence with its context. Antigen: not known. These data belong to a study of blood T cells in healthy people across ages. Study conclusions and caveats: Estimates of diversity drawn from one million T cells were considered underestimates. Naive T cell percentage showed a strong correlation with TCR beta diversity.

PCR was performed a second time for roughly 6 to 12 cycles using a sample-barcoded 5' primer and a J-beta primer mix. TCRdb recomputed calls from the 5' RACE reads with MiXCR, one row per CDR3 protein. The data contain 700,000 to 900,000 distinct CDR3 sequences, roughly 26% of them singletons. These data also featured in a second study, about T cells of mothers and their children. That paper adds: Mothers gave over 9 million TCR beta CDR3 reads each, and children 2.5 million to 3 million each. Mother-child pairs who were related displayed a slightly higher overlap than unrelated pairs, a difference that was non-significant.

The sequence came from a boy between 10 and 17 years old in good health. The sequenced sample was blood.

The DNA of the CDR3 is TGCAGTGCTAGAGCGAGGCTAGCGGGGGTAGAGACCCAGTACTTC. Its translation: CSARARLAGVETQYF. The rearrangement joins TRBV20-1 to TRBJ2-5; 10 nucleotides match TRBD2. V dropped 1 base and J dropped 4; count of bases not matched to a gene: 6. CDR1 is DFQATT, CDR2 SNEGSKA, per germline (reference sequence). This CDR3 is 15 amino acids long.